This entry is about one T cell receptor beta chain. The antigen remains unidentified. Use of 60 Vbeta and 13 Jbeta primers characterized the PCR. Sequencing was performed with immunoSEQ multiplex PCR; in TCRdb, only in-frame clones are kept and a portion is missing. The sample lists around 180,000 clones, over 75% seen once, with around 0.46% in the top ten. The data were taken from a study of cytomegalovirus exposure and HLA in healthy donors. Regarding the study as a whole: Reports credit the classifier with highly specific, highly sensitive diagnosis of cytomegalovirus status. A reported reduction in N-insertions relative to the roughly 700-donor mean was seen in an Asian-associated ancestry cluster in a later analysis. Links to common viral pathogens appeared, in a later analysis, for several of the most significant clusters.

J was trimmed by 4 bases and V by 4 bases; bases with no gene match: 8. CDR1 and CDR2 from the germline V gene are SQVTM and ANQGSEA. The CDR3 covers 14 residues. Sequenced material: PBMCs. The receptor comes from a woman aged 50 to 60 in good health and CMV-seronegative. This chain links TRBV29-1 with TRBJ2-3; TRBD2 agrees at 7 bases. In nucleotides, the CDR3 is TGCAGCGTTGGTGAGACTAGCATAGCAGATACGCAGTATTTT. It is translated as CSVGETSIADTQYF.